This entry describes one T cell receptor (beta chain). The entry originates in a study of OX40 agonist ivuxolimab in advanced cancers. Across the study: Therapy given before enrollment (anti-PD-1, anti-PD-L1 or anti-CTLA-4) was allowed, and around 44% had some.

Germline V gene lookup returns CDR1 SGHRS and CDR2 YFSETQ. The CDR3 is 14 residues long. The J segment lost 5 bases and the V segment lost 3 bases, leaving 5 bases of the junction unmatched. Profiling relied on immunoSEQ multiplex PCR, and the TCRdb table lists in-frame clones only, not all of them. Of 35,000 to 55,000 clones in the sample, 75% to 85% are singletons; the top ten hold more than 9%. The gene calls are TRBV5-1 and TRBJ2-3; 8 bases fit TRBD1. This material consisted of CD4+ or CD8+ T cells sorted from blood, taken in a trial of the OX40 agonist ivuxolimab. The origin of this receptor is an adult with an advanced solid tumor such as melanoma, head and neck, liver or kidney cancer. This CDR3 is CASSYDRGQDTQYF. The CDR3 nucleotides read TGCGCCAGCAGCTACGACAGGGGACAAGATACGCAGTATTTT.